This T cell receptor (beta chain) was found in a study of Graves' ophthalmopathy and Graves' hyperthyroidism. Each diagnosis was determined on the basis of clinical symptoms, serum thyroxine, TRAb, thyroid ultrasound and orbital computed tomography. This clonotype was seen more than once but under ten times. Amplifying from RNA transcripts, the study obtained TCR beta CDR3 regions. The authors performed first-round RT-PCR with HTBI primers and then a second-round multiplex PCR. TCRdb called the multiplex PCR reads again in MiXCR, with one record for every CDR3 protein. The table lists over a million distinct CDR3 sequences, 35% to 45% of them singletons. CDR3 size: 14 residues. The germline V gene has CDR1 SGHTA and CDR2 FQGNSA. V was cut by 4 bases and J by 1 base, with 10 bases left in between.

The genes are TRBV7-2 and TRBJ2-5, with no clear D. The specimen was peripheral blood or thyroid tissue (not recorded which). The clonotype originates from an adult man with Graves' hyperthyroidism. CDR3 protein: CASSSPGGQETQYF. The CDR3 DNA reads as TGTGCCAGCAGCTCGCCAGGCGGCCAAGAGACCCAGTACTTC.